This TCR beta chain emerged from a study of T cells in Graves' hyperthyroidism and ophthalmopathy. General observations from the study: A model of 13 V-J pairs discriminated ophthalmopathy from stable hyperthyroidism. Most thyroid clonotypes expanded above 0.001 were also detected in blood.

This clonotype was recorded a few times. Antigen: not known. Amplified TCR beta CDR3 regions came from RNA transcripts. An initial round of RT-PCR targeting the TCR CDR3 relied on the HTBI primer set. TCRdb ran MiXCR on the multiplex PCR reads and lists one entry per CDR3 protein. Of around 600,000 distinct CDR3 sequences listed, about 45% were seen once; the top ten hold 6.5% to 9%. The V segment lost 2 bases and the J segment 2 bases; nucleotides outside the gene matches: 8. The CDR3 spans 16 residues. From germline, CDR1 is SGHTA and CDR2 FQGNSA. The chain employs TRBV7-2 and TRBJ2-7; TRBD2 matches at 8 bases. The specimen sequenced was peripheral blood or thyroid tissue (not recorded which). The clonotype comes from an adult man with Graves' disease, either hyperthyroidism or ophthalmopathy (not recorded which). The CDR3 coding sequence is TGTGCCAGCAGCTTATGGTCGGGGGGGTCTACCTACGAGCAGTACTTC. Its protein is CASSLWSGGSTYEQYF.